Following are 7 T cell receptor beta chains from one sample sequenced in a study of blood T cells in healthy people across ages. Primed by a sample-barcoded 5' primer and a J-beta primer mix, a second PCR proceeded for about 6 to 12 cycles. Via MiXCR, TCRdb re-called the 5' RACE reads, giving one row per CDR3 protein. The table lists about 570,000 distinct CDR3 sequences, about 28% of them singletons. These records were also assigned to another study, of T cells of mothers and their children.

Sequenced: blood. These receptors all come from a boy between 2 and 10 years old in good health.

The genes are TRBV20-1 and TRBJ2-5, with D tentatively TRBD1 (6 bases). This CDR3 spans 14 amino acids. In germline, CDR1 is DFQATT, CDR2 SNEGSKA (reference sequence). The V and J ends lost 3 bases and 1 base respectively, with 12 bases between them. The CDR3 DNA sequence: TGCAGTGCTAGTTGGGGGCCGCCCCAAGAGACCCAGTACTTC. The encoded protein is CSASWGPPQETQYF.

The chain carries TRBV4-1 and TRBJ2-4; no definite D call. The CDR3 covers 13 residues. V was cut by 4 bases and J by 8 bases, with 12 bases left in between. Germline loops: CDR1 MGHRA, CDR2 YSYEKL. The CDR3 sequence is CASSPGMADIQYF. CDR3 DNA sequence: TGCGCCAGCAGCCCTGGGATGGCGGACATTCAGTACTTC.

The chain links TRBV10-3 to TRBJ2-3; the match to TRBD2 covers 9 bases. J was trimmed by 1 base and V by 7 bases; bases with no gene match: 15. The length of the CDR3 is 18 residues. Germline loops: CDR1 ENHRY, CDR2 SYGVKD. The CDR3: CAIKMTSGQSARTDTQYF. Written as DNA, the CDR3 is TGTGCCATCAAGATGACTAGCGGCCAATCTGCACGCACAGATACGCAGTATTTT.

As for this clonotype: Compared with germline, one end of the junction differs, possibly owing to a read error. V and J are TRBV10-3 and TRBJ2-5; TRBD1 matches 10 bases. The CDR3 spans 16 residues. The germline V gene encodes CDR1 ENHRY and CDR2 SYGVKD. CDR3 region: CAISNSGTGVRETQYF. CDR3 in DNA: TGTGCCATCAGTAACTCCGGGACAGGGGTACGAGAGACTCAGTACTTC.

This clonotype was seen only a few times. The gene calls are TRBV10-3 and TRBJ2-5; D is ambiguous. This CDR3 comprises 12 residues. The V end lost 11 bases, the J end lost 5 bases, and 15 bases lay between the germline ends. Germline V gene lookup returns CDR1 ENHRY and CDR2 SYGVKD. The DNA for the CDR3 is TGTGCCGCCGGGCTTTCGACGGAGACCCAGTACTTC. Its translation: CAAGLSTETQYF.

The DNA for the CDR3 is TGTGCCAGCAGCTTAGAAAGGGGACCGACCTCTGGGGCCAACGTCCTGACTTTC. This encodes CASSLERGPTSGANVLTF. The V gene is TRBV7-6, the J gene TRBJ2-6, with D possibly being TRBD1 or TRBD2 (5 bases each). Trimming cost V 1 base and J 0 bases, with 13 bases left between them. The CDR3 totals 18 residues. Germline CDR1 SGHVS, CDR2 FNYEAQ.

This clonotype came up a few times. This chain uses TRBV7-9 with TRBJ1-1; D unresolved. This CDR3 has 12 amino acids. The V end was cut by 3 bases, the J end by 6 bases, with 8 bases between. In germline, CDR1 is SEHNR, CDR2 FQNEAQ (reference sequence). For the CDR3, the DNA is TGTGCCAGCAGCTTTAATGGTCCTGAAGCTTTCTTT. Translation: CASSFNGPEAFF.